The source of this T cell receptor (beta chain) is a study of blood T cell repertoires in COVID-19. The recovered donors of Cohort 3 showed two negative PCRs, clearance, or symptom resolution. Germline V gene lookup returns CDR1 LNHDA and CDR2 SQIVND (reference sequence). CDR3 length: 15 amino acids. V was pared by 7 bases and J by 2 bases, with 7 bases of the junction left unmatched. Sequenced by immunoSEQ multiplex PCR; TCRdb stores in-frame clones only, minus some. Of about 250,000 clones in the sample, 80% to 90% were seen once. The sequenced sample consisted of PBMCs or T cells enriched from blood (not recorded which). This TCR derives from a young woman who had recovered from COVID-19. The V call is TRBV19, the J call TRBJ1-3; 8 positions match TRBD1. CDR3 region: CASITDRVTGNTIYF. CDR3 DNA sequence: TGTGCCAGTATCACGGACAGGGTCACTGGAAACACCATATATTTT.